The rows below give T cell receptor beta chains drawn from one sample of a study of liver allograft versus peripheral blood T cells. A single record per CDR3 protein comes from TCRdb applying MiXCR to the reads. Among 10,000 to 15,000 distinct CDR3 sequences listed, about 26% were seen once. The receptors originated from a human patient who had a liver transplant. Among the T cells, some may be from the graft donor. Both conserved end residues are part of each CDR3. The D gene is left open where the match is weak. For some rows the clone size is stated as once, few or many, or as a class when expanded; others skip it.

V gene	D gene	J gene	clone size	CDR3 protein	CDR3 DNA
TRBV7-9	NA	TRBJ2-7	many	CASSLGTGSYEQYF	TGTGCCAGCAGCTTAGGGACGGGCTCCTACGAGCAGTACTTC
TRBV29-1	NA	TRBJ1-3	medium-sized	CSVARGGSSGNTIYF	TGCAGCGTCGCCAGAGGGGGAAGTTCTGGAAACACCATATATTTT
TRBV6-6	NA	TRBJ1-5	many	CASSYTYQPQHF	TGTGCCAGCAGTTACACTTATCAGCCCCAGCATTTT
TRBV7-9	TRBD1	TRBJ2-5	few	CASSLATGVGGQETQYF	TGTGCCAGCAGCTTAGCGACAGGGGTCGGAGGGCAAGAGACCCAGTACTTC
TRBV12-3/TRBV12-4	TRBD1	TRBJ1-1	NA	CASSFTGQGYTEAFF	TGTGCCAGCAGTTTTACGGGACAGGGTTACACTGAAGCTTTCTTT
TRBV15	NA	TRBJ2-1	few	CATSRDVDNEQFF	TGTGCCACCAGCAGAGATGTGGACAATGAGCAGTTCTTC
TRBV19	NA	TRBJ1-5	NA	CASSITAQREPQHF	TGTGCCAGTAGTATTACCGCCCAAAGGGAGCCCCAGCATTTT
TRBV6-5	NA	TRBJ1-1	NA	CASSETARNTEAFF	TGTGCCAGCAGTGAAACCGCAAGGAACACTGAAGCTTTCTTT
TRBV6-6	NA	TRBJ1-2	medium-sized	CASSYEGSFANYGYTF	TGTGCCAGCAGTTACGAGGGGTCCTTTGCTAACTATGGCTACACCTTC
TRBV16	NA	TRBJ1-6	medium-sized	CASSQSVGGGSPLHF	TGTGCCAGCAGCCAATCTGTAGGGGGAGGTTCACCCCTCCACTTT
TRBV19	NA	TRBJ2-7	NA	CASSRGTLFYEQYF	TGTGCCAGTAGTCGCGGGACTCTTTTTTACGAGCAGTACTTC
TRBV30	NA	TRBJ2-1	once	CAWSGVRESSYNEQFF	TGTGCCTGGAGTGGGGTCCGGGAGAGCTCCTACAATGAGCAGTTCTTC
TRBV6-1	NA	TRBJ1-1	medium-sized	CASSELRQLNTEAFF	TGTGCCAGCAGTGAATTAAGACAGCTGAACACTGAAGCTTTCTTT
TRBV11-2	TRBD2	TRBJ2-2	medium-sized	CASSSLSTTSNTGELFF	TGTGCCAGCAGCTCTCTGTCCACGACTAGCAACACCGGGGAGCTGTTTTTT
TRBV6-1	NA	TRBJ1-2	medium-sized	CASSDGGYGYTF	TGTGCCAGCAGTGACGGAGGGTATGGCTACACCTTC
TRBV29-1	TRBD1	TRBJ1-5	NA	CSVGDRVNQPQHF	TGCAGCGTTGGGGACAGGGTCAATCAGCCCCAGCATTTT
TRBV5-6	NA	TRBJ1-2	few	CASSPPGGFNDYGYTF	TGTGCCAGCAGCCCTCCGGGGGGGTTCAATGACTATGGCTACACCTTC
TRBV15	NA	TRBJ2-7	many	CATSQDIAYEQYF	TGTGCCACCAGCCAAGATATCGCCTACGAGCAGTACTTC
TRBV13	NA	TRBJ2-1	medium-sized	CASSPLAPYNEQFF	TGTGCCAGCAGCCCGCTAGCGCCCTACAATGAGCAGTTCTTC
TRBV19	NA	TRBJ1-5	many	CASSTKTRRGNQPQHF	TGTGCCAGTAGTACTAAGACTCGGCGGGGCAATCAGCCCCAGCATTTT
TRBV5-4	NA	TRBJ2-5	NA	CASRDQGWETQYF	TGTGCCAGCAGAGATCAGGGCTGGGAGACCCAGTACTTC
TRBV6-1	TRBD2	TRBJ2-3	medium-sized	CATGLAGPDTQYF	TGTGCCACCGGACTAGCGGGGCCAGATACGCAGTATTTT
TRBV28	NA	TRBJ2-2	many	CASRGPGDTGELFF	TGTGCCAGCAGGGGACCTGGGGACACCGGGGAGCTGTTTTTT
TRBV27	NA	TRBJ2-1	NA	CASSLSVAPYNEQFF	TGTGCCAGCAGTTTATCGGTAGCACCCTACAATGAGCAGTTCTTC
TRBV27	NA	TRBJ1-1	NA	CATRGQLIPEAFF	TGTGCCACCAGGGGACAACTTATCCCTGAAGCTTTCTTT
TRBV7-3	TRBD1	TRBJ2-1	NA	CASSTTPPGQEANRFREQFF	TGTGCCAGCAGCACGACGCCACCGGGACAGGAGGCCAATCGATTCCGTGAGCAGTTCTTC
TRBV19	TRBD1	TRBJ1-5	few	CASSVTGGNQPQHF	TGTGCCAGTAGTGTTACAGGGGGCAATCAGCCCCAGCATTTT
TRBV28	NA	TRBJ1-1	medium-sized	CASSLPGQVTEAFF	TGTGCCAGCAGTTTACCGGGCCAGGTGACTGAAGCTTTCTTT
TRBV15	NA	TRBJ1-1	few	CATRDSMNTEAFF	TGTGCCACCAGGGACAGCATGAACACTGAAGCTTTCTTT
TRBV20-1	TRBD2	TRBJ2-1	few	CSAGSGDHGFNEQFF	TGCAGTGCAGGAAGCGGGGACCACGGTTTCAATGAGCAGTTCTTC
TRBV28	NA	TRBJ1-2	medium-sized	CASLTGSTNYGYTF	TGTGCCAGCCTCACTGGGTCAACTAACTATGGCTACACCTTC
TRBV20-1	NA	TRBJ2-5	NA	CSAVGGWETQYF	TGCAGTGCTGTCGGCGGTTGGGAGACCCAGTACTTC
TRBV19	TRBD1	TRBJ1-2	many	CASSIGTGPSYYGYTF	TGTGCCAGTAGTATAGGGACAGGGCCCTCTTACTATGGCTACACCTTC
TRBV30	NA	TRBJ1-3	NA	CAWEGLSGNTIYF	TGTGCCTGGGAAGGTCTATCTGGAAACACCATATATTTT
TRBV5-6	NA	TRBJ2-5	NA	CASSGKVAGSGETQYF	TGTGCCAGCAGCGGGAAGGTAGCTGGGAGCGGAGAGACCCAGTACTTC
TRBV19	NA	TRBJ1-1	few	CASSLQGNTEAFF	TGTGCCAGTAGTCTACAGGGTAACACTGAAGCTTTCTTT
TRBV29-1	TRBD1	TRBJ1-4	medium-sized	CSVSPDRVGEKLFF	TGCAGCGTTTCTCCCGACAGGGTTGGGGAAAAACTGTTTTTT
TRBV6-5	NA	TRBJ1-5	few	CASGRGSQPQHF	TGTGCCAGCGGTAGGGGGAGCCAGCCCCAGCATTTT
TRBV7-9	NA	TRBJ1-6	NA	CASSSLRGKNNYNSPLHF	TGTGCCAGCAGCTCCCTCAGGGGCAAAAATAACTATAATTCACCCCTCCACTTT
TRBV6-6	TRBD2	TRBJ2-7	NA	CASSYATSGGASSYEQYF	TGTGCCAGCAGTTACGCGACTAGCGGGGGGGCTAGCTCCTACGAGCAGTACTTC
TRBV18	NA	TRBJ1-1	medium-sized	CASSPPGPKEPEAFF	TGTGCCAGCTCACCACCGGGACCAAAAGAACCTGAAGCTTTCTTT
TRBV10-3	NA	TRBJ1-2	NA	CATKREPNYGYTF	TGTGCCACCAAACGGGAGCCTAACTATGGCTACACCTTC
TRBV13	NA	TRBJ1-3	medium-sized	CASSAGTGAGNTIYF	TGTGCCAGCAGCGCCGGGACTGGAGCTGGAAACACCATATATTTT
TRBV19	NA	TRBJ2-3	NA	CASAQGSGSGDTQYF	TGTGCCAGTGCCCAAGGGAGCGGGTCTGGGGATACGCAGTATTTT
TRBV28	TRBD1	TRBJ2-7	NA	CASSSGQGVDEQYF	TGTGCCAGCAGTTCGGGACAGGGGGTCGACGAGCAGTACTTC
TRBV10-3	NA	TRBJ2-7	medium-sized	CAISESTAGTYEQYF	TGTGCCATCAGTGAGTCGACAGCCGGCACCTACGAGCAGTACTTC
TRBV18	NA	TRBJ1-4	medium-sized	CASSRKHGEKLFF	TGTGCCAGCTCCCGGAAGCATGGGGAAAAACTGTTTTTT
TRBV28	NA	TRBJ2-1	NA	CASPPTPSSYNEQFF	TGTGCCAGCCCCCCCACTCCGAGCTCCTACAATGAGCAGTTCTTC
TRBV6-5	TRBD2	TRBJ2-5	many	CASSWGGYQETQYF	TGTGCCAGCAGTTGGGGGGGTTACCAAGAGACCCAGTACTTC
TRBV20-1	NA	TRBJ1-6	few	CSARLSGSINNSPLHF	TGCAGTGCTAGGCTCTCCGGCAGCATTAATAATTCACCCCTCCACTTT
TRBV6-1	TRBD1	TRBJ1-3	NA	CASRVAGTGRNTIYF	TGTGCCAGCAGAGTAGCCGGGACAGGGCGAAACACCATATATTTT
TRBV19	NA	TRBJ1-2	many	CASIPRNANYGYTF	TGTGCCAGTATCCCACGGAACGCTAACTATGGCTACACCTTC
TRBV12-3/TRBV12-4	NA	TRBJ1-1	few	CASSRGVWNTEAFF	TGTGCCAGCAGTCGGGGGGTATGGAACACTGAAGCTTTCTTT
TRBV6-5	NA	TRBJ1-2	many	CASSELEGYGYTF	TGTGCCAGCAGTGAACTCGAGGGCTATGGCTACACCTTC
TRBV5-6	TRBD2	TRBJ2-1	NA	CASSLEEREAYEQFF	TGTGCCAGCAGCTTGGAGGAGCGGGAGGCCTATGAGCAGTTCTTC
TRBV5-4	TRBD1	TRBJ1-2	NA	CASSGDSNYSYTF	TGTGCCAGCAGCGGGGACAGTAACTATAGCTACACCTTC
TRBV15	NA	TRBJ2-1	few	CATSRDTAGSYNEQFF	TGTGCCACCAGCAGAGATACCGCCGGATCCTACAATGAGCAGTTCTTC
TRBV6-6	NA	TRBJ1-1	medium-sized	CASSIGTVNTEAFF	TGTGCCAGCAGTATCGGGACCGTGAACACTGAAGCTTTCTTT
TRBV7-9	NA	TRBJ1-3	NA	CASSLEAGRNTIYF	TGTGCCAGCAGCTTAGAGGCAGGGAGAAACACCATATATTTT
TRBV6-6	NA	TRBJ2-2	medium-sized	CATSKTGNTGELFF	TGTGCCACCTCAAAGACAGGGAACACCGGGGAGCTGTTTTTT